This TCR beta chain comes out of a study of shared clonotypes between healthy human individuals. Study at large: Per-donor plates numbered three CD4 naive, three CD4 memory, two CD8 naive and one CD8 memory.

CD8 cells classed as naive were CD45RO-negative and positively selected for CCR7, excluding terminally differentiated effector memory CD45RA+ cells. Study-wide results and limits: Relative to clonotypes present in all four donors, those not shared had lower generation probabilities. Sharing across four donors was highest in naive CD4 (roughly 5%) and lowest in memory CD8 (approximately 0.4%).

About this clone: Antigen: not known.

CDR1 and CDR2 from the germline V gene are MNHEY and SVGAGI. The V end was cut by 7 bases, the J end by 8 bases, with 17 bases between. CDR3 length: 13 residues. Sequencing used immunoSEQ multiplex PCR; TCRdb keeps in-frame clones, though not all of them. Among more than 2 million clones listed, roughly 93% were seen once. Sample: naive CD8+ T cells from PBMCs. The rearrangement uses TRBV6-5 and TRBJ1-2; D unresolved. This TCR came from a man aged 18 to 29 in good health. Some clones in this sample may be carry-over from other donors' samples. CDR3: CASTPSLSGGYTF. Here the CDR3 DNA reads TGTGCCAGCACCCCATCTCTCAGCGGAGGCTACACCTTC.